This entry features one T cell receptor beta chain sequence. This sample is drawn from a study of OX40 agonist ivuxolimab in advanced cancers. Study overall: Patients undergoing dose escalation presented with hepatocellular carcinoma, melanoma, renal cell or head and neck cancer.

The assay was immunoSEQ multiplex PCR, and TCRdb's table has in-frame clones only and misses some. Seen here are nearly 85,000 clones, just over 85% observed once, and the top ten hold less than 2%. Per germline, CDR1 LGHNA and CDR2 YNFKEQ. The V gene lost 4 bases and the J gene lost 0 bases, with 15 bases spanning the gap. The length of the CDR3 is 16 residues. V gene TRBV4-2 combines with J gene TRBJ1-2; D gene uncertain. The sequence came from an adult with an advanced solid tumor such as melanoma, head and neck, liver or kidney cancer. The material sequenced was CD4+ or CD8+ T cells sorted from blood, taken in a trial of the OX40 agonist ivuxolimab. The CDR3 DNA sequence: TGTGCCAGCAGCCTAACGGGCAGGCAAGCTAACTATGGCTACACCTTC. Translated: CASSLTGRQANYGYTF.